This T cell receptor beta chain was sequenced in a study of naive and memory T cell subsets. The CDR3 has 15 residues. CDR1 and CDR2 from the germline V gene are ENHRY and SYGVKD. The V end lost 5 bases, the J end lost 0 bases, and 11 bases lay between the germline ends. Two oligonucleotides, mixed equimolar, formed the beta constant-region primer covering TRBC1 and TRBC2. Four rounds of PCR amplified the ligated cDNA using nested alpha and beta constant-region primers plus SP2. The cDNA 3' end received a ligated single-stranded oligonucleotide carrying the SP2 primer and a 12-nucleotide UMI. TCRdb re-derived calls from the UMI-ligation and nested PCR reads in MiXCR, one entry per CDR3 protein. The sample holds under 150,000 distinct CDR3 sequences, about 20% seen once. To note about this clonotype: Its antigen is not known.

General study findings and limits: Possibly reflecting memory cells re-expressing CD45RA, a few larger clonotypes occurred in naive repertoires, especially CD8.

This receptor was obtained from a human donor in good health. V usage is TRBV10-3 and J usage is TRBJ2-1, with D possibly being TRBD2 (5 bases). The specimen sequenced was naive CD8+ T cells from blood. The CDR3 nucleotides read TGTGCCATCAGTCCGGACTCCAGCTCCTACAATGAGCAGTTCTTC. This sequence encodes CAISPDSSSYNEQFF.